The 20 T cell receptor beta chains below come from one sample, sequenced in a study of PD-1 blockade in mismatch repair-deficient tumors. TCRdb's table, derived via immunoSEQ multiplex PCR, lists solely in-frame clones and lacks some. The table has around 38,000 clones, roughly three quarters seen once. The input for sequencing was peripheral blood, taken 4 weeks after starting pembrolizumab. All receptors derive from an adult with mismatch repair-deficient cancer.

The rearrangement links TRBV4-1 to TRBJ1-5; no clear D. Germline assignment: CDR1 MGHRA and CDR2 YSYEKL. V was cut by 0 bases and J by 0 bases, with 9 bases left in between. The CDR3 runs to 16 residues. The CDR3 nucleotides read TGCGCCAGCAGCCAAGAGGGCCACAATAGCAATCAGCCCCAGCATTTT. This codes for CASSQEGHNSNQPQHF.

This chain uses TRBV27 with TRBJ2-3, with D tentatively TRBD2 (5 bases). This CDR3 contains 17 residues. Germline V gene sequence: CDR1 MNHEY, CDR2 SMNVEV (reference sequence). V was cut by 1 base and J by 0 bases, with 14 bases left in between. CDR3 residues: CASSLLAWTSSTDTQYF. The CDR3 bases are TGTGCCAGCAGTTTATTGGCGTGGACTTCTAGCACAGATACGCAGTATTTT.

V and J are TRBV27 and TRBJ2-7; 7 positions match TRBD1. The CDR3 sequence is 14 residues long. The germline CDR1 and CDR2 sequences are MNHEY and SMNVEV (reference sequence). V was pared by 8 bases and J by 0 bases, with 7 bases of the junction left unmatched. The CDR3 region has the DNA TGTGCCAGCCGGGACAGATTGAGCTCCTACGAGCAGTACTTC. Its protein is CASRDRLSSYEQYF.

This chain connects TRBV5-3 to TRBJ2-2; D may be TRBD1 (5 bases). TRBV5-3 is classed as an ORF, of uncertain function. Trimming cost V 1 base and J 4 bases, with 17 bases left between them. CDR3 length equals 17 residues. Written as DNA, the CDR3 is TGTGCCAGAAGCTTGCCCGTTGGGGCTCGTCCCACCGGGGAGCTGTTTTTT. Protein sequence: CARSLPVGARPTGELFF.

This clone was picked up one time. The chain carries TRBV5-1 and TRBJ1-2; a possible D gene is TRBD1 (5 bases). CDR1 is SGHRS, CDR2 YFSETQ, per germline. V lost 4 bases to trimming and J lost 7 bases, with 20 bases between them. The CDR3 is 15 residues long. This chain's CDR3 is CASSRDGTVLFGYTF. CDR3 DNA sequence: TGCGCCAGCAGCAGGGACGGGACGGTACTATTTGGCTACACCTTC.

This chain joins TRBV7-6 and TRBJ2-7; 9 bases match TRBD1. Germline V gene lookup returns CDR1 SGHVS and CDR2 FNYEAQ. There are 14 residues in the CDR3. J gave up 5 bases and V 4 bases, and 6 bases lay outside the gene matches. CDR3 loop: CASSSTGGPDEQYF. DNA for the CDR3: TGTGCCAGCAGCTCCACAGGGGGCCCAGACGAGCAGTACTTC.

The rearrangement links TRBV4-1 to TRBJ2-4; the D gene is possibly TRBD2 (5 bases). Germline assignment: CDR1 MGHRA and CDR2 YSYEKL. CDR3 length: 15 residues. V lost 1 base and J 2 bases, leaving 9 bases between the germline ends. The CDR3 here is CASSQGTGSKNIQYF. In DNA form, the CDR3 reads TGCGCCAGCAGCCAAGGGACGGGGTCCAAAAACATTCAGTACTTC.

About this clone itself: The same CDR3 also results from other DNA sequences found in this sample. The V and J genes are TRBV19 and TRBJ1-5, with a weak D call TRBD1 (5 bases). Trimming stripped 3 bases from V and 2 bases from J, with 11 bases between. The germline CDR1 and CDR2 sequences are LNHDA and SQIVND (reference sequence). CDR3 length: 15 residues. In DNA, the CDR3 is TGTGCCAGTAGTATTGGGGGGAGAGGCAATCAGCCCCAGCATTTT. It translates to CASSIGGRGNQPQHF.

The chain combines TRBV12-5 with TRBJ2-1; D not resolved. V lost 0 bases and J 7 bases, leaving 10 bases between the germline ends. CDR3 length: 14 residues. Germline V gene lookup returns CDR1 LGHNT and CDR2 FRNRAP. The CDR3 DNA follows: TGTGCTAGTGGTTTGGTACCTGGGATTAATGAGCAGTTCTTC. Translation gives CASGLVPGINEQFF.

The chain carries TRBV27 and TRBJ2-1; TRBD2 matches 8 bases. CDR1 is MNHEY and CDR2 is SMNVEV in the germline V gene (reference sequence). This CDR3 comprises 17 residues. Trimming took 5 bases from V and 2 from J; bases not matched to a gene: 11. The chain's CDR3 is CASSSVRVSGTYNEQFF. The CDR3 nucleotides read TGTGCCAGCAGTAGTGTGAGAGTTAGCGGGACCTACAATGAGCAGTTCTTC.

The V call is TRBV4-2, the J call TRBJ2-5, with a weak D call TRBD1 (5 bases). Germline CDR1 reads LGHNA; CDR2 reads YNFKEQ. The CDR3 consists of 15 residues. Trimming took off 0 bases at V and 5 bases at J, with 13 bases between the two ends. CDR3 residues: CASSQEGHEKETQYF. In DNA form, the CDR3 reads TGTGCCAGCAGCCAAGAGGGGCACGAGAAGGAGACCCAGTACTTC.

This clone was detected once. The chain carries TRBV7-9 and TRBJ2-3; 8 bases line up with TRBD2. CDR1 SEHNR and CDR2 FQNEAQ come from the germline V gene (reference sequence). With 1 base clipped from V and 0 bases from J, the junction kept 3 bases outside the gene matches. This CDR3 is built from 16 residues. In DNA, the CDR3 is TGTGCCAGCAGCTTAGGAACTAGCGGTAGCACAGATACGCAGTATTTT. Encoded protein: CASSLGTSGSTDTQYF.

The chain employs TRBV6-4 and TRBJ2-1; D is uncertain. Germline V gene sequence: CDR1 MRHNA, CDR2 SNTAGT. The CDR3 spans 14 residues. Trimming took off 3 bases at V and 7 bases at J, with 13 bases between the two ends. CDR3 residues: CASSEVYLGNEQFF. In DNA form, the CDR3 reads TGTGCCAGCAGTGAAGTATATTTAGGAAATGAGCAGTTCTTC.

The chain is built from TRBV15 and TRBJ2-5; D is unclear. Trimming shortened V by 1 base and J by 2 bases, and 23 bases separated the two germline ends. The CDR3 runs to 19 residues. Germline V gene data show CDR1 as LNHNV and CDR2 as YYDKDF (reference sequence). This CDR3 reads CATSRVGVLPRNTQETQYF. The DNA of the CDR3 is TGTGCCACCAGCAGAGTTGGGGTACTCCCTCGCAATACTCAAGAGACCCAGTACTTC.

This clone is a singleton in its sample. The V call is TRBV25-1, the J call TRBJ1-4; the match to TRBD1 covers 8 bases. The CDR3 has 14 amino acids. J lost 6 bases, V lost 8 bases, and 8 bases had no gene match. Germline CDR1 is MGHDK and CDR2 is SYGVNS. For the CDR3, the DNA is TGTGCCAGCCGCCTGACAGGGGACCATGAAAAACTGTTTTTT. It yields the protein CASRLTGDHEKLFF.

This clone has more than one count but fewer than ten. This chain uses TRBV20-1 with TRBJ2-5, with D unresolved. The ends were cut back, 6 bases at V and 3 bases at J, with 8 bases in the middle. Per the germline V gene, CDR1 is DFQATT and CDR2 is SNEGSKA (reference sequence). This CDR3 is built from 11 residues. CDR3: CSALPKETQYF. The CDR3 DNA reads TGCAGTGCCCTACCCAAAGAGACCCAGTACTTC.

The J gene is TRBJ2-7, the V gene TRBV11-3; the D is unclear. The CDR3 covers 11 residues. With 4 bases removed from V and 3 bases from J, the gap between germline ends came to 4 bases. CDR1 and CDR2 from the germline V gene are SGHNT and YENEEA. The CDR3 DNA follows: TGTGCCAGCAGCTGGGGCTACGAGCAGTACTTC. This translates into CASSWGYEQYF. Drawing the rest from reference TRBV11-3 and TRBJ2-7, the complete variable domain is EAGVVQSPRYKIIEKKQPVAFWCNPISGHNTLYWYLQNLGQGPELLIRYENEEAVDDSQLPKDRFSAERLKGVDSTLKIQPAELGDSAVYLCASSWGYEQYFGPGTRLTVT.

This chain uses TRBV30 with TRBJ2-3; 8 bases are shared with TRBD2. The CDR3 length is 17 residues. Germline CDR1 and CDR2: GTSNPN and SVGIG (reference sequence). The trim removed 0 bases at V and 3 bases at J, leaving 11 bases unmatched. For the CDR3, the DNA is TGTGCCTGGAGTGTGAGGGGGAAGCGGGAGTTTACAGATACGCAGTATTTT. Translating it yields CAWSVRGKREFTDTQYF.

This chain connects TRBV6-6 to TRBJ2-7; D ambiguous. CDR3 length: 12 amino acids. Germline assignment: CDR1 MNHNY and CDR2 SVGAGI (reference sequence). V was trimmed by 0 bases and J by 5 bases, leaving 5 bases between them. The CDR3 loop is CASSYSVDEQYF. The CDR3 DNA reads TGTGCCAGCAGTTACTCGGTTGACGAGCAGTACTTC.

V and J are TRBV7-8 and TRBJ2-3; 7 bases align to TRBD2. This CDR3 is built from 15 residues. Germline lookup yields CDR1 SGHVS and CDR2 FQNEAQ. Trimming cost V 9 bases and J 6 bases; bases outside gene matches: 15. CDR3 coding DNA: TGTGCCAGTCGGCCCGGGAGCGGGGTCTTTGATACGCAGTATTTT. It is translated as CASRPGSGVFDTQYF.